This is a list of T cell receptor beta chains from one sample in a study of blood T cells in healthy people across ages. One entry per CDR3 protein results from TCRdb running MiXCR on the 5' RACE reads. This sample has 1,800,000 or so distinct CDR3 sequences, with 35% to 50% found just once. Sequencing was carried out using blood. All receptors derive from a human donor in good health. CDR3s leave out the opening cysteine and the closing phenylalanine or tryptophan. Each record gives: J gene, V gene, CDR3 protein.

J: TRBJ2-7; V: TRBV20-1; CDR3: SARDVARQGMTYEQY
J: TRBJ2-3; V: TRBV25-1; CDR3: ASSESGKEGGTDTQY
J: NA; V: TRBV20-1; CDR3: GARGYWDRGGETQY
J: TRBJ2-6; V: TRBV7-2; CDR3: ASSFALGANVLT
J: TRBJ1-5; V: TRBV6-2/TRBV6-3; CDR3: ASSYHRQGNQPQH
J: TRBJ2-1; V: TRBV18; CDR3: ASSPGRYNEQF
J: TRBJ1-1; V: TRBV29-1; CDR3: SVHRQGAKTEAF
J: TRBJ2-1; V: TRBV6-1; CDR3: ASMKRGGTCNEQF
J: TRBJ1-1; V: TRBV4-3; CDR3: ASSQTGAADTEAF
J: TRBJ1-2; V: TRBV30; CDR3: AWSVGGRGGYT
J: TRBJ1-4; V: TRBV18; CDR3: ASSPTAHNEKLF
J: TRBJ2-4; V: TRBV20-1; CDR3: SASSRLLAKNIQY
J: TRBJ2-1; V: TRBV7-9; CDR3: ASSPRTGGRRNEQF
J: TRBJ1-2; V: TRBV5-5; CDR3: ASSLGDSMGGT
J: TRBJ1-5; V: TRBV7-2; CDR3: ASSLRGGQPQH
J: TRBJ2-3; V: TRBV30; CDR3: AWSAGTGDTDTQY
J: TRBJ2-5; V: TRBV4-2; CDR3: ASSPGLAGGQVETQY
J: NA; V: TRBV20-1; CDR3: SASPIEAGGLETQY
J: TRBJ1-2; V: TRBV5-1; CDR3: ASSSDSTTGSYGYT
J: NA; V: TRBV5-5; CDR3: ASSLGGVPTTKETQY
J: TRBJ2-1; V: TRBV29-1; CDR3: SVDEAGHEQF
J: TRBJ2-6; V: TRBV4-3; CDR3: ASSQYLATGANVLT
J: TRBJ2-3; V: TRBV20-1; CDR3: SAVTATDTQY
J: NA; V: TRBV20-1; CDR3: SAARSQETQY
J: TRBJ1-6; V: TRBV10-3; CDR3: AISGQVSSPLH
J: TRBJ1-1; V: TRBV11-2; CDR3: ASSLNGQRNTEPF
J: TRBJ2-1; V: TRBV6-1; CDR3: ASRKSGANEQF